Presented here are 15 T cell receptor beta chains from one specimen sequenced in a study of T cells in Graves' hyperthyroidism and ophthalmopathy. What was amplified from RNA transcripts were TCR beta CDR3 regions. First-round RT-PCR targeting the TCR CDR3 was performed with the HTBI primer set. TCRdb called the multiplex PCR reads again in MiXCR, with one record for every CDR3 protein. The sample includes about 420,000 distinct CDR3 sequences, less than 20% of them seen just once. Sequencing used blood. Every receptor here comes from a woman in her late teens or twenties with Graves' hyperthyroidism.

This clonotype was seen more than once but under ten times. CDR3 in amino acids: CASSYGFSGQRSYEQYF. The CDR3 DNA sequence: TGTGCCAGCAGTTACGGGTTCTCAGGACAGCGATCCTACGAGCAGTACTTC. The rearrangement links TRBV6-2 or TRBV6-3 to TRBJ2-7; the D gene is possibly TRBD1 (6 bases). With 2 bases removed from V and 1 base from J, the gap between germline ends came to 18 bases. Germline V gives CDR1 MNHEY, CDR2 SVGEGT. The CDR3 loop spans 17 amino acids.

The sample holds many counts of this clonotype. V usage is TRBV2 and J usage is TRBJ1-4; D gene unclear. This CDR3 comprises 13 residues. Between the trimmed V and J ends, which lost 10 bases and 8 bases, there was a span of 17 bases. Germline V gene lookup returns CDR1 SNHLY and CDR2 FYNNEI. The CDR3 nucleotides read TGTGCCACCCGACCCGGGAGAGGCGAAAAACTGTTTTTT. Its protein is CATRPGRGEKLFF.

This clonotype showed up many times. The chain links TRBV27 to TRBJ2-2, with D possibly TRBD1 on 6 matching bases. The CDR3 runs 16 residues. Germline V CDR1 and CDR2: MNHEY, SMNVEV (reference sequence). Trimming took off 8 bases at V and 0 bases at J, with 16 bases between the two ends. CDR3 DNA sequence: TGTGCCAGCCGCCCGGACAGAATCGCGAACACCGGGGAGCTGTTTTTT. Its translation is CASRPDRIANTGELFF.

This clonotype was counted ten times or more. The V gene is TRBV11-2, the J gene TRBJ2-1; D is ambiguous. This CDR3 region has 17 residues. The germline V gene encodes CDR1 SGHAT and CDR2 FQNNGV. V shed 4 bases and J shed 5 bases, with 21 bases lying between them. CDR3 region: CASSSPGQRVFNNEQFF. CDR3 nucleotides: TGTGCCAGCAGCTCACCGGGCCAACGGGTTTTTAACAATGAGCAGTTCTTC.

This clonotype was found many times. The chain combines TRBV20-1 with TRBJ2-7; 16 bases align to TRBD2. This CDR3 spans 14 amino acids. V dropped 6 bases and J dropped 6; count of bases not matched to a gene: 5. Germline CDR1 reads DFQATT; CDR2 reads SNEGSKA (reference sequence). The CDR3 DNA follows: TGCAGTGCCGGGACTAGCGGGGGGGCCTCCGAGCAGTACTTC. This translates into CSAGTSGGASEQYF.

This clonotype occurred a few times. The chain links TRBV12-3 or TRBV12-4 to TRBJ2-7; possible D gene TRBD1, 6 bases. This CDR3 is built from 12 residues. V lost 5 bases to trimming and J lost 6 bases, with 11 bases between them. CDR3 region: CASSLQGFEQYF. The CDR3 DNA reads as TGTGCCAGCAGTCTGCAGGGGTTCGAGCAGTACTTC.

This clonotype was detected many times. The chain couples TRBV29-1 to TRBJ1-1; 7 nucleotides agree with TRBD1. The CDR3 totals 13 residues. The V gene end was trimmed by 7 bases and the J gene end by 5 bases; junction bases not matched to a gene: 10. Germline-derived CDR1 and CDR2 are SQVTM and ANQGSEA. The CDR3 DNA reads TGCAGCGGGAGACAGGGTCCGGGGACTGAAGCTTTCTTT. Translating it yields CSGRQGPGTEAFF.

The V and J genes are TRBV24-1 and TRBJ2-1; TRBD1 matches at 7 bases. The J segment lost 5 bases and the V segment lost 4 bases, leaving 10 bases of the junction unmatched. Germline CDR1 is KGHDR and CDR2 is SFDVKD. The CDR3 consists of 16 residues. CDR3 coding DNA: TGTGCCACCAGTGACCATACAGGGGTTGGAAACAATGAGCAGTTCTTC. Its translation is CATSDHTGVGNNEQFF.

This clonotype was counted many times. This chain uses TRBV12-3 or TRBV12-4 with TRBJ1-1, with 8 nucleotides matching TRBD1. This CDR3 is built from 13 residues. With 6 bases clipped from V and 6 bases from J, the junction kept 6 bases outside the gene matches. The chain's CDR3 is CASRMDRVPEAFF. CDR3 bases: TGTGCCAGCAGAATGGACAGGGTGCCTGAAGCTTTCTTT.

This clonotype was observed a few times. The rearrangement joins TRBV7-8 to TRBJ2-3, with TRBD2 matching over 12 bases. Germline trimming cut 5 bases from V and 2 bases from J; bases unmatched to any gene: 5. CDR1 is SGHVS, CDR2 FQNEAQ, per germline. The CDR3 sequence is 16 residues long. The CDR3 spells CASSPTSGRFTDTQYF. In DNA, the CDR3 is TGTGCCAGCAGCCCAACTAGCGGGAGGTTCACAGATACGCAGTATTTT. The whole variable domain, remainder taken from reference TRBV7-8 and TRBJ2-3, is GAGVSQSPRYKVAKRGQDVALRCDPISGHVSLFWYQQALGQGPEFLTYFQNEAQLDKSGLPSDRFFAERPEGSVSTLKIQRTQQEDSAVYLCASSPTSGRFTDTQYFGPGTRLTVL.

Ten or more counts support this clonotype. The chain uses TRBV3-1 and TRBJ2-4, with 11 bases lining up with TRBD2. The CDR3 consists of 16 residues. The V and J ends lost 1 base and 3 bases, in that order; junction bases with no gene match: 2. Germline V CDR1 and CDR2: LGHDT, YNNKEL (reference sequence). The CDR3 bases are TGTGCCAGCAGCCAAGGGGGGACTAGCGGCAAAAACATTCAGTACTTC. Translation gives CASSQGGTSGKNIQYF.

This rearrangement joins TRBV7-3 to TRBJ2-3; D might be TRBD2 (5 bases). V dropped 1 base and J dropped 1 base, with 15 bases sitting between them. Germline V gene sequence: CDR1 SGHTA, CDR2 FQGTGA. The CDR3 is 17 residues long. The CDR3 is CASSLSPRGSGTDTQYF. Written as DNA, the CDR3 is TGTGCCAGCAGCTTAAGCCCCCGAGGGAGCGGCACAGATACGCAGTATTTT. Full variable domain (rest looked up from reference TRBV7-3 and TRBJ2-3): GAGVSQTPSNKVTEKGKYVELRCDPISGHTALYWYRQSLGQGPEFLIYFQGTGAADDSGLPNDRFFAVRPEGSVSTLKIQRTERGDSAVYLCASSLSPRGSGTDTQYFGPGTRLTVL.

In its sample, this clonotype was seen many times. The J gene is TRBJ1-5, the V gene TRBV6-2 or TRBV6-3; D is possibly TRBD1 (5 bases). Trimming shortened V by 0 bases and J by 6 bases, and 9 bases separated the two germline ends. The CDR3 runs 14 residues. CDR1 is MNHEY and CDR2 is SVGEGT in the germline V gene. CDR3 sequence reads: CASSYSTDSQPQHF. For the CDR3, the DNA is TGTGCCAGCAGTTACTCGACAGATAGTCAGCCCCAGCATTTT.

This clonotype was seen a handful of times. V is TRBV28 and J is TRBJ2-7; 9 nucleotides match TRBD1. Germline lookup yields CDR1 MDHEN and CDR2 SYDVKM. The ends lost 5 bases at V and 5 bases at J; junction bases unmatched: 7. CDR3 length: 14 residues. The CDR3: CASSPGQGWHEQYF. The CDR3 DNA reads as TGTGCCAGCAGTCCCGGACAGGGGTGGCACGAGCAGTACTTC.

This clonotype was observed at least ten times. The chain employs TRBV6-5 and TRBJ1-2; D gene ambiguous. The CDR3 is made up of 15 amino acids. In germline, CDR1 is MNHEY, CDR2 SVGAGI. V dropped 2 bases and J dropped 3 bases, with 13 bases sitting between them. CDR3 DNA sequence: TGTGCCAGCAGTTACGCCCCTACGGCTTACTATGGCTACACCTTC. The encoded protein is CASSYAPTAYYGYTF.